A selection of T cell receptor beta chains follows, all from one sample in a study of T cell changes during pregnancy in multiple sclerosis. Here immunoSEQ multiplex PCR was the method, and the copy in TCRdb shows in-frame clones only, minus some. The repertoire has 50,000 to 60,000 clones, about nine tenths of them found once; the top ten carry 2% to 2.5%. The specimen comprised peripheral blood, sampled in the first trimester of pregnancy. The receptors were gathered from a female donor in good health, enrolled as a control in a pregnancy study. Both conserved end residues are part of each CDR3. A D gene is named only where the DNA matches it firmly. A clone size is listed for some rows: how often the clone was seen (once, few, many), or a class if it is expanded.

DNA: TGCAGCGCCCGGACAGGGAAAGGCTGGAATGAGCAGTTCTTC; CDR3: CSARTGKGWNEQFF; size: -; D: TRBD1; J: TRBJ2-1; V: TRBV29-1
DNA: TGTGCCAGCTCACCAACCTCCCCCCCCCAGGGGTTGGAGACCCAGTACTTC; CDR3: CASSPTSPPQGLETQYF; size: -; D: -; J: TRBJ2-5; V: TRBV18
DNA: TGTGCCAGCAGTGGGGGGACTAGCGGGAGGAGAAACAATGAGCAGTTCTTC; CDR3: CASSGGTSGRRNNEQFF; size: -; D: TRBD2; J: TRBJ2-1; V: TRBV27
DNA: TGCGCCAGCAGCTCCGCGGCGGGAGGGCCCTACGAGCAGTACTTC; CDR3: CASSSAAGGPYEQYF; size: -; D: TRBD2; J: TRBJ2-7; V: TRBV5-1
DNA: TGTGCCAGTAGTAATCTAGCGGGGGGAAGAGGTACGCAGTATTTT; CDR3: CASSNLAGGRGTQYF; size: -; D: TRBD2; J: TRBJ2-3; V: TRBV19
DNA: TGTGCCAGCAGCCCGGGTAACGCTGAAGCTTTCTTT; CDR3: CASSPGNAEAFF; size: once; D: -; J: TRBJ1-1; V: TRBV4-2
DNA: TGTGCCGGGAATAGCGGGCTCTCCTACAATGAGCAGTTCTTC; CDR3: CAGNSGLSYNEQFF; size: -; D: TRBD2; J: TRBJ2-1; V: TRBV2
DNA: TGTGCCAGTAGTTTGGCGTCAGGGGGCGGCACTGAAGCTTTCTTT; CDR3: CASSLASGGGTEAFF; size: -; D: TRBD1; J: TRBJ1-1; V: TRBV19
DNA: TGCGCCAGCAGCGTGAGAAGCCAGGGACTAGCAGCAGAGACCCAGTACTTC; CDR3: CASSVRSQGLAAETQYF; size: -; D: TRBD2; J: TRBJ2-5; V: TRBV5-1
DNA: TGTGCCAGCAGCCCTAAGGGGAGCACAGATACGCAGTATTTT; CDR3: CASSPKGSTDTQYF; size: once; D: -; J: TRBJ2-3; V: TRBV6-6
DNA: TGTGCCAGCAGCTTGTGGAGGAACGGGTTTGGGGTCAATGAGCAGTTCTTC; CDR3: CASSLWRNGFGVNEQFF; size: -; D: -; J: TRBJ2-1; V: TRBV7-2
DNA: TGTGCTAGCAGTTTGAGCGGGGTCAACACAGATACGCAGTATTTT; CDR3: CASSLSGVNTDTQYF; size: -; D: TRBD2; J: TRBJ2-3; V: TRBV7-7
DNA: TGTGCCAGCAGCTTAAGAGCGGGAGTTAATGAGCAGTTCTTC; CDR3: CASSLRAGVNEQFF; size: -; D: TRBD2; J: TRBJ2-1; V: TRBV7-8
DNA: TGTGCCAGCAGTGGAGCCCCGGGACAGGGACGCGACGAGCAGTACTTC; CDR3: CASSGAPGQGRDEQYF; size: -; D: TRBD1; J: TRBJ2-7; V: TRBV25-1
DNA: TGTGCCAGCAGTTCGGGGGTCAGGGAGCAGTACTTC; CDR3: CASSSGVREQYF; size: -; D: -; J: TRBJ2-7; V: TRBV28
DNA: TGTGCCAGCAGCCGGACGGCCGGGACTTCTAATGAAAAACTGTTTTTT; CDR3: CASSRTAGTSNEKLFF; size: -; D: -; J: TRBJ1-4; V: TRBV5-4
DNA: TGCGCCAGCAGCTTAGTCCCAGGACAGGGCACAGATACGCAGTATTTT; CDR3: CASSLVPGQGTDTQYF; size: -; D: TRBD1; J: TRBJ2-3; V: TRBV5-1
DNA: TGTGCCAGCAGTGAGCAGGGGGCAGGAGATACGCAGTATTTT; CDR3: CASSEQGAGDTQYF; size: -; D: TRBD1; J: TRBJ2-3; V: TRBV2